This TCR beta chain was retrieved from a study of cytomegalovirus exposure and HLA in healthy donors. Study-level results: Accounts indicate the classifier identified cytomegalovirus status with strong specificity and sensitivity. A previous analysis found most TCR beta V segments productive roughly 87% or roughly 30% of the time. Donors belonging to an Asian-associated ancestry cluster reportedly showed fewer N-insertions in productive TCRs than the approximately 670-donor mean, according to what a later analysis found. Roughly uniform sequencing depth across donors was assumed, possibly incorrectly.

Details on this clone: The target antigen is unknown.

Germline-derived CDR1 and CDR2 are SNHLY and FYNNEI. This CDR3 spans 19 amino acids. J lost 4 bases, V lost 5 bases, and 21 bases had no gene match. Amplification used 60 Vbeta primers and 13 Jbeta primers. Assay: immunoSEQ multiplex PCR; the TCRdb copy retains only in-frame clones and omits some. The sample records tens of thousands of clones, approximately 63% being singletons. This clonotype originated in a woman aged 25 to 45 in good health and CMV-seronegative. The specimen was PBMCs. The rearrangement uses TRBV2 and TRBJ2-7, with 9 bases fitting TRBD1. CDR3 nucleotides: TGTGCCAGCAGTTCCTCCGCGACCGGCCGGGACAGGGCCTTATACGAGCAGTACTTC. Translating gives CASSSSATGRDRALYEQYF.